What follows describes a single T cell receptor (beta chain). No antigen is known for it. The junction shows a germline mismatch at one end, possibly a read error. CDR3 length: 16 residues. The germline CDR1 and CDR2 sequences are SGHNT and YYREEE (reference sequence). This sample stems from a study of cytomegalovirus exposure and HLA in healthy donors. Overall study findings and caveats: In an earlier analysis, in some 600 donors, most V segments appeared productive either ~90% or ~30% of the time. CMV serostatus was the only recorded immune exposure for donors.

Researchers ran the PCR with 60 Vbeta and 13 Jbeta primers. The authors' processing: An analysis that came later counted some 85 million unique TCR beta chains, approximately 10 million shared. Only in-frame clones appear in the TCRdb table, and some are missing; sequencing was by immunoSEQ multiplex PCR. The V and J calls and clone size are taken from that table; D and trimming were inferred from the DNA. The repertoire consists of about 200,000 clones, with 65% to 90% occurring once and the leading ten covering around 0.31%. The receptor's source is a woman in her 30s in good health and CMV-seronegative. The genes are TRBV5-4 and TRBJ2-3; 8 positions agree with TRBD2. The sequenced material came from PBMCs. CDR3 protein: CANSPWVAGSTDTQYF. In DNA, the CDR3 is TGTGCCAACAGCCCATGGGTAGCGGGGAGCACAGATACGCAGTATTTT.